Each of the 17 T cell receptor beta chains below was sequenced from the same sample in a study of T cell responses to AZD1222 COVID-19 vaccine. The protocol was immunoSEQ multiplex PCR, while the TCRdb copy is restricted to in-frame clones and leaves out a portion. This repertoire shows about 120,000 clones, more than 80% found once; its top ten account for roughly 5.7%. Specimen: peripheral blood, collected on day 0 of AZD1222 vaccination. The receptors were sampled from an adult in good health.

This rearrangement joins TRBV5-1 to TRBJ2-2, with D unclear. The ends were cut back, 0 bases at V and 1 base at J, with 4 bases in the middle. The CDR3 length is 14 residues. Germline V gene data show CDR1 as SGHRS and CDR2 as YFSETQ. The CDR3 DNA reads TGCGCCAGCAGCTTGGGTAGGAACACCGGGGAGCTGTTTTTT. This translates into CASSLGRNTGELFF.

The J gene is TRBJ1-6, the V gene TRBV2; a possible D gene is TRBD1 (5 bases). The CDR3 contains 15 residues. CDR1 is SNHLY and CDR2 is FYNNEI in the germline V gene. V was cut by 8 bases and J by 4 bases, with 15 bases left in between. Written as DNA, the CDR3 is TGTGCCAGCCTGGCGGTAAGGGGATATAATTCACCCCTCCACTTT. It encodes CASLAVRGYNSPLHF. Full variable domain (rest looked up from reference TRBV2 and TRBJ1-6): EPEVTQTPSHQVTQMGQEVILRCVPISNHLYFYWYRQILGQKVEFLVSFYNNEISEKSEIFDDQFSVERPDGSNFTLKIRSTKLEDSAMYFCASLAVRGYNSPLHFGNGTRLTVT.

V is TRBV27 and J is TRBJ2-1, with 7 nucleotides matching TRBD1. V gave up 6 bases and J gave up 4 bases; unmatched junction bases: 9. This CDR3 has 15 amino acids. Germline CDR1 is MNHEY and CDR2 is SMNVEV (reference sequence). CDR3 sequence reads: CASRKGGGPYNEQFF. CDR3 bases: TGTGCCAGCAGGAAAGGGGGCGGGCCATACAATGAGCAGTTCTTC.

The rearrangement links TRBV4-2 to TRBJ2-5; no clear D. This CDR3 region has 13 residues. The V gene lost 3 bases and the J gene lost 0 bases, with 5 bases spanning the gap. Germline V gene lookup returns CDR1 LGHNA and CDR2 YNFKEQ. The CDR3 loop is CASSQTYQETQYF. The CDR3 DNA is TGTGCCAGCAGCCAGACGTACCAAGAGACCCAGTACTTC.

The J gene is TRBJ1-4, the V gene TRBV10-2, with D tentatively TRBD1 (5 bases). This CDR3 region has 14 residues. Trimming took off 3 bases at V and 8 bases at J, with 13 bases between the two ends. Germline CDR1 is WSHSY and CDR2 is SAAADI. The CDR3 sequence is CASSELGEGEKLFF. The CDR3 DNA sequence: TGCGCCAGCAGTGAATTAGGGGAGGGGGAAAAACTGTTTTTT.

The chain carries TRBV7-8 and TRBJ1-1; no clear D gene. V lost 5 bases and J lost 2, with 15 bases in between. From germline, CDR1 is SGHVS and CDR2 FQNEAQ. The length of the CDR3 is 15 residues. The CDR3 DNA follows: TGTGCCAGCAGCCACCGACGGATCAGCAACACTGAAGCTTTCTTT. It translates to CASSHRRISNTEAFF.

V and J are TRBV18 and TRBJ2-3; perhaps TRBD1 as D (5 bases). Trimming shortened V by 4 bases and J by 5 bases, and 7 bases separated the two germline ends. This CDR3 comprises 12 residues. Germline CDR1 and CDR2: KGHSH and LQKENI. The CDR3 DNA reads TGTGCCAGCTCACATCAGGGAGATACGCAGTATTTT. It encodes CASSHQGDTQYF.

The chain uses TRBV2 and TRBJ1-2; D may be TRBD1 (5 bases). This CDR3 has 14 residues. Germline values: CDR1 SNHLY, CDR2 FYNNEI. The V and J ends lost 0 bases and 4 bases respectively, with 9 bases between them. The CDR3 here is CASSEASTAYGYTF. The DNA of the CDR3 is TGTGCCAGCAGTGAAGCATCGACAGCCTATGGCTACACCTTC.

This clone has just a few counts. The chain is built from TRBV5-4 and TRBJ1-3, with unresolved D. Germline values: CDR1 SGHNT, CDR2 YYREEE (reference sequence). The CDR3 is made up of 14 amino acids. Trimming removed 5 bases from V and 0 bases from J, with 9 bases in between. CDR3 loop: CASSEAISGNTIYF. The CDR3 region has the DNA TGTGCCAGCAGTGAGGCGATCTCTGGAAACACCATATATTTT.

This CDR3 is CAWSENRVSYEQYF. In nucleotides, the CDR3 is TGTGCCTGGAGCGAGAACCGGGTTTCCTACGAGCAGTACTTC. The chain has TRBV30 and TRBJ2-7; no clear D gene. Germline loops: CDR1 GTSNPN, CDR2 SVGIG (reference sequence). CDR3 length: 14 amino acids. Trimming shortened V by 3 bases and J by 1 base, and 13 bases separated the two germline ends.

The J gene is TRBJ1-1, the V gene TRBV4-1, with TRBD1 matching 7 bases. CDR1 and CDR2 from the germline V gene are MGHRA and YSYEKL. Unmatched junction bases numbered 8, after V lost 4 bases and J lost 3 bases. This CDR3 is built from 15 residues. CDR3 bases: TGCGCCAGCAGCCCCCCGGGACAGTCCTACACTGAAGCTTTCTTT. It specifies CASSPPGQSYTEAFF.

This clone was recorded a few times. At the DNA level, this CDR3 is encoded by other sequences in the same sample as well. The rearrangement uses TRBV5-1 and TRBJ2-5; no reliable D call. The germline V gene encodes CDR1 SGHRS and CDR2 YFSETQ. V lost 0 bases and J 5 bases, leaving 2 bases between the germline ends. CDR3 length equals 11 residues. The CDR3 is CASSLEETQYF. CDR3 in DNA: TGCGCCAGCAGCTTGGAGGAGACCCAGTACTTC.

The chain joins TRBV24-1 to TRBJ2-7; no reliable D call. Per the germline V gene, CDR1 is KGHDR and CDR2 is SFDVKD. The CDR3 extends over 14 amino acids. Trimming left V 3 bases short and J 7 bases short, with 15 bases between. CDR3 loop: CATSDPPPIGEQYF. The DNA of the CDR3 is TGTGCCACCAGTGATCCCCCCCCGATAGGGGAGCAGTACTTC.

V and J are TRBV7-3 and TRBJ1-1; D is perhaps TRBD1 (6 bases). The CDR3 covers 14 residues. V was shortened by 4 bases and J by 5 bases, with 14 bases between the two germline ends. Germline assignment: CDR1 SGHTA and CDR2 FQGTGA. In DNA form, the CDR3 reads TGTGCCAGCAGCTCCCGTGTGGGGGCAACTGAAGCTTTCTTT. Its translation is CASSSRVGATEAFF.

The chain links TRBV15 to TRBJ2-7; unclear D gene. Germline V gives CDR1 LNHNV, CDR2 YYDKDF (reference sequence). This CDR3 comprises 12 residues. Trimming removed 6 bases from V and 6 bases from J, with 12 bases in between. Written as DNA, the CDR3 is TGTGCCACCAGGAACGACTGGGGCGAGCAGTACTTC. This gives the protein CATRNDWGEQYF.

Here the CDR3 reads CASTLSSYNEQFF. The CDR3 region has the DNA TGTGCCAGCACCCTCAGCTCCTACAATGAGCAGTTCTTC. The rearrangement joins TRBV28 to TRBJ2-1, with D unresolved. Trimming shortened V by 7 bases and J by 0 bases, and 7 bases separated the two germline ends. This CDR3 contains 13 residues. Germline assignment: CDR1 MDHEN and CDR2 SYDVKM.

The V and J genes are TRBV12-5 and TRBJ1-2, with a possible D match to TRBD1 (5 bases). The CDR3 spans 17 residues. The germline gives CDR1 LGHNT, CDR2 FRNRAP. The V end was cut by 2 bases, the J end by 4 bases, with 20 bases between. The CDR3 region is CASGLWSGAHTTYGYTF. CDR3 coding DNA: TGTGCTAGTGGTTTGTGGAGTGGGGCCCATACTACCTATGGCTACACCTTC.